The 18 T cell receptor beta chains below all came from one sample that was sequenced in a study of PD-1 blockade in classical Hodgkin lymphoma. Brentuximab vedotin exposure varied among the patients, all of whom had relapsed after autologous stem cell transplantation. Some clones are missing from TCRdb's copy, which holds only in-frame ones; the method was immunoSEQ multiplex PCR. The data show fewer than 20,000 clones, roughly 83% seen once. This specimen consisted of peripheral blood mononuclear cells (PBMCs), obtained at baseline. These receptors were obtained from a human donor with classical Hodgkin lymphoma.

The CDR3 reads CASGSRGGTNEKLFF. Here the CDR3 DNA reads TGTGCCAGCGGATCTCGGGGGGGAACTAATGAAAAACTGTTTTTT. The rearrangement joins TRBV9 to TRBJ1-4, with D possibly TRBD1 on 5 matching bases. The germline CDR1 and CDR2 sequences are SGDLS and YYNGEE. Trimming stripped 7 bases from V and 1 base from J, with 14 bases between. The CDR3 covers 15 residues.

This clone appeared a few times. The V and J genes are TRBV7-2 and TRBJ1-6; TRBD1 matches 8 bases. CDR3 length equals 15 residues. CDR1 and CDR2 from the germline V gene are SGHTA and FQGNSA. Trimming removed 6 bases from V and 6 bases from J; junction bases left unmatched: 7. The CDR3 loop reads CASSRLQGGNSPLHF. Written as DNA, the CDR3 is TGTGCCAGCAGTCGCCTACAGGGGGGTAATTCACCCCTCCACTTT.

The chain employs TRBV7-2 and TRBJ2-2; 7 bases fit TRBD2. The length of the CDR3 is 17 residues. The germline gives CDR1 SGHTA, CDR2 FQGNSA. J gave up 6 bases and V 0 bases, and 10 bases lay outside the gene matches. The CDR3, as DNA: TGTGCCAGCAGCTTAGCGCACCGGGACTATTGCGCCGGGGAGCTGTTTTTT. It translates to CASSLAHRDYCAGELFF.

This clone has only one observation. This chain links TRBV10-1 with TRBJ1-4, with 9 bases identical to TRBD1. Germline V gene data show CDR1 as WNHNN and CDR2 as SYGVQD (reference sequence). The CDR3 length is 14 residues. V shed 3 bases and J 8 bases; nucleotides not matched to a gene: 4. Here the CDR3 reads CASSEGTGTEKLFF. CDR3 DNA: TGCGCCAGCAGTGAAGGGACAGGGACGGAAAAACTGTTTTTT.

This rearrangement joins TRBV19 to TRBJ2-6, with D maybe TRBD1 (5 bases). V was pared by 1 base and J by 3 bases, with 7 bases between. Germline loops: CDR1 LNHDA, CDR2 SQIVND (reference sequence). CDR3 length: 15 residues. CDR3 sequence: CASSIGGGGANVLTF. CDR3 DNA sequence: TGTGCCAGTAGTATAGGGGGCGGTGGGGCCAACGTCCTGACTTTC.

The V gene is TRBV28, the J gene TRBJ2-1; D is perhaps TRBD1 or TRBD2 (5 bases each). This CDR3 contains 16 residues. The V end was cut by 6 bases, the J end by 9 bases, with 24 bases between. Germline V gives CDR1 MDHEN, CDR2 SYDVKM. The CDR3 sequence is CASSLDWDASAVEQFF. CDR3 DNA: TGTGCCAGCAGCTTAGACTGGGACGCCTCGGCCGTTGAGCAGTTCTTC.

The gene calls are TRBV27 and TRBJ1-2; 9 nucleotides agree with TRBD1. Germline loops: CDR1 MNHEY, CDR2 SMNVEV (reference sequence). The V segment lost 5 bases and the J segment 5 bases; nucleotides outside the gene matches: 9. The CDR3 is made up of 15 amino acids. CDR3 sequence reads: CASSLTSTGGYGYTF. The CDR3 DNA is TGTGCCAGCAGTCTGACTTCGACAGGGGGATATGGCTACACCTTC.

The chain combines TRBV5-6 with TRBJ2-7; D may be TRBD2 (5 bases). In germline, CDR1 is SGHDT, CDR2 YYEEEE. V shed 0 bases and J shed 6 bases, with 13 bases lying between them. This CDR3 is 14 amino acids long. This chain's CDR3 is CASSLGGYGGEQYF. As DNA, the CDR3 is TGTGCCAGCAGCTTGGGAGGTTATGGAGGCGAGCAGTACTTC. Full variable domain (outside the CDR3, taken from reference TRBV5-6 and TRBJ2-7): DAGVTQSPTHLIKTRGQQVTLRCSPKSGHDTVSWYQQALGQGPQFIFQYYEEEERQRGNFPDRFSGHQFPNYSSELNVNALLLGDSALYLCASSLGGYGGEQYFGPGTRLTVT.

The rearrangement joins TRBV28 to TRBJ1-2, with 7 bases fitting TRBD1. The germline V gene has CDR1 MDHEN and CDR2 SYDVKM. With V trimmed by 1 base and J by 8 bases, 13 bases remained unmatched. The CDR3 has 16 amino acids. The chain's CDR3 is CASSLSYTGARAGYTF. The CDR3 nucleotides read TGTGCCAGCAGTTTATCTTATACAGGGGCCCGAGCAGGCTACACCTTC.

This clone was seen once. V is TRBV7-9 and J is TRBJ2-3, with D uncertain. Trimming took 4 bases from V and 4 from J, leaving 6 bases between them. The CDR3 is made up of 12 amino acids. CDR1 SEHNR and CDR2 FQNEAQ come from the germline V gene (reference sequence). CDR3 DNA: TGTGCCAGCAGCTCCCCCGCAGATACGCAGTATTTT. Protein: CASSSPADTQYF.

The rearrangement links TRBV4-3 to TRBJ2-7, with TRBD1 matching 8 bases. This CDR3 contains 15 residues. From germline, CDR1 is LGHNA and CDR2 YSLEER. The ends lost 0 bases at V and 5 bases at J; junction bases unmatched: 6. The CDR3 region is CASSQEKGQGDEQYF. In DNA, the CDR3 is TGCGCCAGCAGCCAAGAAAAAGGACAGGGCGACGAGCAGTACTTC.

The chain uses TRBV20-1 and TRBJ2-7; D not resolved. Trimming removed 6 bases at V and 4 bases at J, with 10 bases between. The length of the CDR3 is 11 residues. Germline V gene sequence: CDR1 DFQATT, CDR2 SNEGSKA (reference sequence). The CDR3 loop is CSAPRPYEQYF. The DNA for the CDR3 is TGCAGTGCGCCCCGGCCTTACGAGCAGTACTTC.

This clone came up once. The J gene is TRBJ1-1, the V gene TRBV19, with TRBD1 matching 7 bases. CDR1 and CDR2 from the germline V gene are LNHDA and SQIVND (reference sequence). The junction had 6 bases not matched to a gene; V was cut back by 10 bases and J by 1 base. The CDR3 is made up of 13 amino acids. CDR3 region: CATRQGANTEAFF. The CDR3 DNA reads as TGTGCCACCAGACAGGGCGCGAACACTGAAGCTTTCTTT.

This clone was counted between two and nine times. Written as DNA, the CDR3 is TGTGCCAGCAGCTCAGGGGACACCATATATTTT. Translated: CASSSGDTIYF. The chain employs TRBV7-3 and TRBJ1-3; TRBD1 might be the D (6 bases). The V gene lost 4 bases and the J gene lost 8 bases, with 6 bases spanning the gap. The CDR3 has 11 residues. Per germline, CDR1 SGHTA and CDR2 FQGTGA. The full variable domain, with the rest looked up from reference TRBV7-3 and TRBJ1-3, is GAGVSQTPSNKVTEKGKYVELRCDPISGHTALYWYRQSLGQGPEFLIYFQGTGAADDSGLPNDRFFAVRPEGSVSTLKIQRTERGDSAVYLCASSSGDTIYFGEGSWLTVV.

This chain joins TRBV5-7 and TRBJ2-3, with a tentative D call TRBD2 (6 bases). TRBV5-7 is an open reading frame, and its role is uncertain. V shed 4 bases and J shed 0 bases, with 12 bases lying between them. CDR3 size: 15 residues. As DNA, the CDR3 is TGTGCCAGCAGCCTACCAAGCGGGAGCACAGATACGCAGTATTTT. This encodes CASSLPSGSTDTQYF.

V and J are TRBV7-2 and TRBJ2-7; D unclear. Germline V gene sequence: CDR1 SGHTA, CDR2 FQGNSA. Trimming shortened V by 5 bases and J by 2 bases, and 16 bases separated the two germline ends. This CDR3 has 15 amino acids. The CDR3 loop is CASSPQPGYAYEQYF. The CDR3 DNA reads as TGTGCCAGCAGCCCGCAGCCTGGATATGCCTACGAGCAGTACTTC.

This sequence joins TRBV6-5 and TRBJ2-5; 11 nucleotides agree with TRBD2. The CDR3 length is 15 residues. V was clipped by 4 bases and J by 5 bases; unmatched bases: 6. The germline V gene encodes CDR1 MNHEY and CDR2 SVGAGI. CDR3 sequence (DNA): TGTGCCAGCAGTTCGAGGGCTAGCGGGGGGGAGACCCAGTACTTC. As protein: CASSSRASGGETQYF.

The gene calls are TRBV27 and TRBJ1-1; maybe TRBD1 (5 bases). This CDR3 region has 13 residues. V was trimmed by 1 base and J by 4 bases, leaving 7 bases between them. CDR1 is MNHEY, CDR2 SMNVEV, per germline (reference sequence). The CDR3 DNA follows: TGTGCCAGCAGTTTATATGGGGGCACTGAAGCTTTCTTT. This translates into CASSLYGGTEAFF.